This passage covers 17 T cell receptor beta chains from one sample sequenced in a study of cytomegalovirus exposure and HLA in healthy donors. Researchers ran the PCR with 60 Vbeta and 13 Jbeta primers. Here immunoSEQ multiplex PCR was the method, and the copy in TCRdb shows in-frame clones only, minus some. The data show about 200,000 clones, 65% to 90% seen once. Sequencing was done on a sample of PBMCs. Source of these receptors: a woman aged 25 to 39 in good health and CMV-seronegative.

This chain connects TRBV29-1 to TRBJ2-1; TRBD2 agrees at 16 bases. Germline assignment: CDR1 SQVTM and CDR2 ANQGSEA. The CDR3 runs to 14 residues. V shed 3 bases and J 8 bases; nucleotides not matched to a gene: 1. The DNA of the CDR3 is TGCAGCGTTGAGGGACTAGCGGGGGGGGATGAGCAGTTCTTC. Translated: CSVEGLAGGDEQFF.

The chain uses TRBV6-1 and TRBJ2-5; possibly TRBD2 for D (5 bases). The J call may be in error: the DNA end matches TRBJ2-7 better. The CDR3 totals 12 residues. Germline values: CDR1 MNHNS, CDR2 SASEGT. CDR3: CASMYSSDEQYF. CDR3 nucleotides: TGTGCCAGCATGTATAGTAGCGACGAGCAGTACTTC.

The chain uses TRBV7-3 and TRBJ2-3; D ambiguous. V was shortened by 3 bases and J by 0 bases, with 7 bases between the two germline ends. Germline V gene lookup returns CDR1 SGHTA and CDR2 FQGTGA. The CDR3 runs to 14 residues. The CDR3 coding sequence is TGTGCCAGCAGCTTGTCCTATAGCACAGATACGCAGTATTTT. This translates into CASSLSYSTDTQYF.

The chain has TRBV6-1 and TRBJ1-1; possible D gene TRBD1, 6 bases. Germline V gives CDR1 MNHNS, CDR2 SASEGT. Trimming removed 7 bases from V and 6 bases from J, with 9 bases in between. This CDR3 spans 11 amino acids. The CDR3 DNA reads as TGTGCCAGCAAAGACAGGCCTGAAGCTTTCTTT. Its translation: CASKDRPEAFF.

The chain uses TRBV30 and TRBJ1-1; 7 nucleotides agree with TRBD1. The CDR3 is 13 residues long. V lost 4 bases and J lost 5; bases outside the gene matches: 7. Germline values: CDR1 GTSNPN, CDR2 SVGIG (reference sequence). CDR3 nucleotides: TGTGCCTGGACCCACGACAGGGCGACTGAAGCTTTCTTT. This sequence encodes CAWTHDRATEAFF.

V usage is TRBV2 and J usage is TRBJ2-7; the D is unclear. The CDR3 consists of 13 residues. V gave up 0 bases and J gave up 7 bases, with 10 bases separating them. CDR1 SNHLY and CDR2 FYNNEI come from the germline V gene. CDR3 nucleotides: TGTGCCAGCAGTGAAGCGCGTAGAGGTGAGCAGTACTTC. This sequence encodes CASSEARRGEQYF.

This clone occurred a few times. The chain joins TRBV27 to TRBJ2-2; no clear D gene. CDR3 length equals 12 residues. The V gene lost 3 bases and the J gene lost 8 bases, with 7 bases spanning the gap. The germline V gene encodes CDR1 MNHEY and CDR2 SMNVEV (reference sequence). CDR3 in DNA: TGTGCCAGCAGTTTCCCCCGGGGGGAGCTGTTTTTT. This encodes CASSFPRGELFF.

This clone occurred a few times. The chain links TRBV4-1 to TRBJ1-6, with 7 bases that match TRBD1. The CDR3 consists of 15 residues. V dropped 2 bases and J dropped 9; count of bases not matched to a gene: 7. Germline V gene sequence: CDR1 MGHRA, CDR2 YSYEKL. CDR3 DNA: TGCGCCAGCAGCCAAAGACAGGGCCGGGGTTCACCCCTCCACTTT. Encoded protein: CASSQRQGRGSPLHF.

This clone was counted a few times. The chain combines TRBV29-1 with TRBJ2-2, with D maybe TRBD2 (7 bases). V shed 7 bases and J shed 1 base, with 16 bases lying between them. The CDR3 is 15 residues long. The germline V gene encodes CDR1 SQVTM and CDR2 ANQGSEA. The CDR3 sequence is CSASGGPENTGELFF. The CDR3 DNA reads TGCAGCGCCTCGGGGGGCCCGGAGAACACCGGGGAGCTGTTTTTT.

The chain joins TRBV25-1 to TRBJ1-1; D might be TRBD1 (6 bases). The germline CDR1 and CDR2 sequences are MGHDK and SYGVNS. Trimming stripped 1 base from V and 7 bases from J, with 16 bases between. This CDR3 has 15 amino acids. DNA for the CDR3: TGTGCCAGCAGTGAATCTCTAAGGGGGTTGGGTGAAGCTTTCTTT. Amino acid sequence: CASSESLRGLGEAFF.

The V call is TRBV7-9, the J call TRBJ2-1; 11 nucleotides align to TRBD2. CDR3 length: 14 amino acids. CDR1 and CDR2 (germline): SEHNR, FQNEAQ (reference sequence). Trimming took 5 bases from V and 7 from J; bases not matched to a gene: 4. CDR3 sequence (DNA): TGTGCCAGCAGCCCGACTAGCGGGGAGAATGAGCAGTTCTTC. This translates into CASSPTSGENEQFF.

This chain links TRBV27 with TRBJ2-7, with D perhaps matching TRBD1 (7 bases). V dropped 3 bases and J dropped 2 bases, with 17 bases sitting between them. The CDR3 spans 16 residues. CDR1 and CDR2 from the germline V gene are MNHEY and SMNVEV (reference sequence). Here the CDR3 DNA reads TGTGCCAGCAGTTTGTCCCAGGGGGGATTCCCCTACGAGCAGTACTTC. This sequence encodes CASSLSQGGFPYEQYF.

This clone was observed a few times. The V call is TRBV6-5, the J call TRBJ1-2, with 7 bases aligning to TRBD1. The CDR3 consists of 15 residues. Per the germline V gene, CDR1 is MNHEY and CDR2 is SVGAGI. Trimming at V came to 4 bases and at J to 4 bases, leaving 9 bases not matched to a gene. DNA for the CDR3: TGTGCCAGCAGTTTGAGGGCGGGACAGCTCTATGGCTACACCTTC. The encoded protein is CASSLRAGQLYGYTF.

J is TRBJ2-1 and V is TRBV9, with D perhaps TRBD2 (5 bases). Germline V gene data show CDR1 as SGDLS and CDR2 as YYNGEE. The length of the CDR3 is 15 residues. The V end lost 4 bases, the J end lost 0 bases, and 11 bases lay between the germline ends. The CDR3 sequence: CASSPTTRSYNEQFF. In nucleotides, the CDR3 is TGTGCCAGCAGCCCGACTACCCGCTCCTACAATGAGCAGTTCTTC.

The chain carries TRBV7-9 and TRBJ1-1; 8 positions agree with TRBD1. After removal of 5 bases from V and 1 base from J, the junction contained 6 bases not matched to a gene. This CDR3 is 15 amino acids long. Per the germline V gene, CDR1 is SEHNR and CDR2 is FQNEAQ (reference sequence). The CDR3 DNA follows: TGTGCCAGCAGCCCCCAGGGGGCTCCGAACACTGAAGCTTTCTTT. Encoded protein: CASSPQGAPNTEAFF.

The V call is TRBV28, the J call TRBJ1-1; a possible D gene is TRBD1 (5 bases). In germline, CDR1 is MDHEN, CDR2 SYDVKM. The V end lost 6 bases, the J end lost 0 bases, and 14 bases lay between the germline ends. The CDR3 runs to 15 residues. As DNA, the CDR3 is TGTGCCAGCAGCCTTATAACAGGTGTGAACACTGAAGCTTTCTTT. Translation gives CASSLITGVNTEAFF.

CDR3 bases: TGTGCCAGCAGTTTAGGGGCTAGCGAGTTCTACGAGCAGTACTTC. This encodes CASSLGASEFYEQYF. V is TRBV27 and J is TRBJ2-7; the D gene is possibly TRBD2 (6 bases). Germline CDR1 and CDR2: MNHEY and SMNVEV (reference sequence). The V end was cut by 2 bases, the J end by 3 bases, with 14 bases between. The CDR3 loop spans 15 amino acids.